The subject of this entry is one T cell receptor beta chain. Method: immunoSEQ multiplex PCR; TCRdb's copy keeps in-frame clones and lacks some. The sample consists of about 430,000 clones, about 88% of them appearing once. Germline V gene sequence: CDR1 SGHAT, CDR2 FQNNGV. The ends lost 7 bases at V and 3 bases at J; junction bases unmatched: 2. There are 14 residues in the CDR3. The data were taken from a study of blood T cell repertoires in COVID-19. The wider study: Some COVID-19 samples were acute and others convalescent; all came from the United States, Italy and Spain. PBMCs, B-cell-depleted T cells, or T cells were the source of the cDNA or gDNA that made up the material.

Individuals drawn from 20 to 25 US areas were about 18 to 90 years old. Exposed enrollees encountered a COVID-19 case at some point within 2 weeks before study entry. The chain couples TRBV11-2 to TRBJ2-2; TRBD1 matches 10 bases. Sequenced: PBMCs or T cells enriched from blood (not recorded which). The sequence was obtained from a woman between 18 and 30 years old who had been exposed to COVID-19. CDR3 region: CASNGQGDTGELFF. The CDR3 DNA reads TGTGCCAGCAACGGACAGGGGGACACCGGGGAGCTGTTTTTT.